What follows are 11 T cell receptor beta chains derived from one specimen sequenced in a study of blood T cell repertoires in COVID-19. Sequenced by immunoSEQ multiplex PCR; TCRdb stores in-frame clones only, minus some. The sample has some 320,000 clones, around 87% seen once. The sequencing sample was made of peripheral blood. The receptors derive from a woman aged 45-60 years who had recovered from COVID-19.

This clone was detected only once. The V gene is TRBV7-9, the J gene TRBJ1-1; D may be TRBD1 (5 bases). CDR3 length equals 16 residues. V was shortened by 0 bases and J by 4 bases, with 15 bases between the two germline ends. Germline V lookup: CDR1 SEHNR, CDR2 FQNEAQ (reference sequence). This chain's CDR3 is CASSLARGADPTEAFF. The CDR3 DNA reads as TGTGCCAGCAGCTTAGCGCGGGGCGCAGACCCCACTGAAGCTTTCTTT.

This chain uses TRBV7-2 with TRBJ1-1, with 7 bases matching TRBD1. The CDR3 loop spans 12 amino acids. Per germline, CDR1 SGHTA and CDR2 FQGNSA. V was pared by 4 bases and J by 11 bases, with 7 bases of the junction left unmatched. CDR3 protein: CASSSPGTEAFF. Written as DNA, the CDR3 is TGTGCCAGCAGCTCCCCTGGGACAGAGGCTTTCTTT.

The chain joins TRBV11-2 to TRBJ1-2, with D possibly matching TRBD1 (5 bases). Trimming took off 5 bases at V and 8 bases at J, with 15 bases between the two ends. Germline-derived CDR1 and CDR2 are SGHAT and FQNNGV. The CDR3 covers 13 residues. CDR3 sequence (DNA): TGTGCCAGCAGCATGGCGGGGGTCCACGGCTACACCTTC. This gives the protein CASSMAGVHGYTF.

The CDR3 spells CASSPDYGSYEQYF. The CDR3 DNA follows: TGTGCCAGCAGCCCTGACTATGGCTCCTACGAGCAGTACTTC. V and J are TRBV5-4 and TRBJ2-7; a possible D gene is TRBD2 (5 bases). In germline, CDR1 is SGHNT, CDR2 YYREEE (reference sequence). CDR3 size: 14 residues. The ends were cut back, 4 bases at V and 0 bases at J, with 11 bases in the middle.

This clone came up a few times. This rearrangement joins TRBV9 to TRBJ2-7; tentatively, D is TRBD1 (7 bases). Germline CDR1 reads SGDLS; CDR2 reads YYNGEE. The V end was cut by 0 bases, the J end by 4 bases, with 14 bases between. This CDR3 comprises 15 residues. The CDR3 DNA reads TGTGCCAGCAGCGTAGGCAGGGGGGATCGGTACGAGCAGTACTTC. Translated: CASSVGRGDRYEQYF.

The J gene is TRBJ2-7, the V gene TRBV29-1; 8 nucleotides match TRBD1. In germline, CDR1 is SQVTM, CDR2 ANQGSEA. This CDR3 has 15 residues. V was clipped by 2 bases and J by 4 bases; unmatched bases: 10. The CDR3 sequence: CSVELVQGAQYEQYF. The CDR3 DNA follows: TGCAGCGTTGAATTGGTGCAGGGGGCTCAGTACGAGCAGTACTTC.

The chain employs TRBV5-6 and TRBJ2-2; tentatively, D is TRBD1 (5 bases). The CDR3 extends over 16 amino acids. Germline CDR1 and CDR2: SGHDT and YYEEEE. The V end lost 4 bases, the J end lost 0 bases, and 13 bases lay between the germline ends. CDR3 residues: CASSLGARANTGELFF. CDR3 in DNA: TGTGCCAGCAGCCTAGGGGCCAGGGCGAACACCGGGGAGCTGTTTTTT. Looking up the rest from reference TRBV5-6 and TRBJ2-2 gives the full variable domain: DAGVTQSPTHLIKTRGQQVTLRCSPKSGHDTVSWYQQALGQGPQFIFQYYEEEERQRGNFPDRFSGHQFPNYSSELNVNALLLGDSALYLCASSLGARANTGELFFGEGSRLTVL.

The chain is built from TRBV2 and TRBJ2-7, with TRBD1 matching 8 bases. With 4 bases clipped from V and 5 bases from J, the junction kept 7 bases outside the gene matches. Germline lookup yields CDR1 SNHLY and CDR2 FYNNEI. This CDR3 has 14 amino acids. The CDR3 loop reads CASSAIRQGNEQYF. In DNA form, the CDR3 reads TGTGCCAGCAGTGCGATTCGACAGGGGAACGAGCAGTACTTC.

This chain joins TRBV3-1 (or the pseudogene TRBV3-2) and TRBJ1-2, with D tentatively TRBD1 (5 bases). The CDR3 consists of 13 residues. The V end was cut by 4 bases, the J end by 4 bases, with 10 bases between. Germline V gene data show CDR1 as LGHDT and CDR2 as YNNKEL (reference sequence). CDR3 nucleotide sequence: TGTGCCAGCAGCCCGACAGAAAGCTATGGCTACACCTTC. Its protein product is CASSPTESYGYTF.

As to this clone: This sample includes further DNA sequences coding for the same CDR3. The CDR3 reads CASSGAGGYGYTF. The CDR3, as DNA: TGTGCCAGCAGCGGGGCCGGGGGCTATGGCTACACCTTC. This chain uses TRBV9 with TRBJ1-2; a weak D match, TRBD1 (5 bases). This CDR3 comprises 13 residues. Trimming pared 3 bases from V and 4 bases from J, leaving 10 bases between. Per germline, CDR1 SGDLS and CDR2 YYNGEE.

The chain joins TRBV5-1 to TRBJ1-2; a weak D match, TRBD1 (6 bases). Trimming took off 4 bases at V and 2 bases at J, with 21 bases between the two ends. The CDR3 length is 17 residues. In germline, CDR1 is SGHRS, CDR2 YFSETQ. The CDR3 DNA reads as TGCGCCAGCAGCCCGCATGCCAGAGGGACATCAAACTATGGCTACACCTTC. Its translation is CASSPHARGTSNYGYTF.